Listed here are 11 T cell receptor beta chains from one sample, sequenced in a study of blood T cell repertoires in COVID-19. Using immunoSEQ multiplex PCR, the repertoire was profiled, and TCRdb retains in-frame clones only, with some absent. The profile shows roughly 240,000 clones, about 86% of them singletons. Sequencing was carried out using peripheral blood. The receptors were sampled from a woman under 40 who had recovered from COVID-19.

V and J are TRBV5-6 and TRBJ2-5, with D uncertain. Germline assignment: CDR1 SGHDT and CDR2 YYEEEE. V lost 0 bases to trimming and J lost 7 bases, with 10 bases between them. This CDR3 is 13 amino acids long. The CDR3 region has the DNA TGTGCCAGCAGCTTGGCCCGGTTCGTGACCCAGTACTTC. It is translated as CASSLARFVTQYF.

The chain combines TRBV20-1 with TRBJ1-1, with D hard to call. The V gene's germline CDR1 is DFQATT and CDR2 SNEGSKA (reference sequence). The CDR3 is 11 amino acids. Trimming removed 7 bases at V and 8 bases at J, with 14 bases between. The CDR3 DNA is TGCAGTGGGACTCGGGCCGGGGAAGCTTTCTTT. Translation gives CSGTRAGEAFF.

The V and J genes are TRBV11-2 and TRBJ1-1; 9 bases agree with TRBD1. Trimming at V came to 5 bases and at J to 2 bases, leaving 6 bases not matched to a gene. Germline V gene lookup returns CDR1 SGHAT and CDR2 FQNNGV. The CDR3 has 15 amino acids. The CDR3 DNA reads TGTGCCAGCAGCCCCCGGACAGGGGATAACACTGAAGCTTTCTTT. This translates into CASSPRTGDNTEAFF. Based on the CDR3 plus reference TRBV11-2 and TRBJ1-1, the full variable domain is EAGVAQSPRYKIIEKRQSVAFWCNPISGHATLYWYQQILGQGPKLLIQFQNNGVVDDSQLPKDRFSAERLKGVDSTLKIQPAKLEDSAVYLCASSPRTGDNTEAFFGQGTRLTVV.

This rearrangement joins TRBV5-1 to TRBJ2-1; a possible D gene is TRBD2 (6 bases). Trimming took 1 base from V and 7 from J, leaving 12 bases between them. Germline CDR1 and CDR2: SGHRS and YFSETQ. The CDR3 has 14 amino acids. CDR3 amino acids: CASSLKAGRNEQFF. The CDR3 DNA reads as TGCGCCAGCAGCTTGAAGGCGGGGCGGAATGAGCAGTTCTTC.

V and J are TRBV9 and TRBJ1-1; 8 positions match TRBD1. CDR1 and CDR2 from the germline V gene are SGDLS and YYNGEE. V shed 6 bases, J shed 5 bases, and the junction held 9 bases outside the gene matches. This CDR3 is built from 14 residues. Written as DNA, the CDR3 is TGTGCCAGCACCCCGGACAGGGTTTATACTGAAGCTTTCTTT. It translates to CASTPDRVYTEAFF.

This chain joins TRBV18 and TRBJ1-1, with D possibly being TRBD1 (6 bases). V was shortened by 4 bases and J by 5 bases, with 17 bases between the two germline ends. CDR3 length equals 15 residues. Germline loops: CDR1 KGHSH, CDR2 LQKENI. CDR3 nucleotides: TGTGCCAGCTCACAAGAACAGGGCTCAGGAACTGAAGCTTTCTTT. Translated: CASSQEQGSGTEAFF.

The chain couples TRBV7-3 to TRBJ2-1, with a tentative D call TRBD1 (5 bases). Germline values: CDR1 SGHTA, CDR2 FQGTGA. V was trimmed by 4 bases and J by 9 bases, leaving 13 bases between them. This CDR3 is 13 amino acids long. CDR3 DNA: TGTGCCAGCAGCTACGATCAGGGTACTGAGCAGTTCTTC. This translates into CASSYDQGTEQFF.

This clone was recorded only once. The V gene is TRBV7-8, the J gene TRBJ2-7, with D possibly matching TRBD2 (5 bases). The CDR3 consists of 17 residues. The germline gives CDR1 SGHVS, CDR2 FQNEAQ. V lost 1 base, J lost 6 bases, and 22 bases lay in between. CDR3 DNA: TGTGCCAGCAGCTTAGAAATTTTGGGTTCTTACGGAGGCGAGCAGTACTTC. As protein: CASSLEILGSYGGEQYF.

The chain carries TRBV7-2 and TRBJ2-1, with a tentative D call TRBD1 (6 bases). Germline V lookup: CDR1 SGHTA, CDR2 FQGNSA. The CDR3 sequence is 14 residues long. Trimming removed 4 bases from V and 5 bases from J, with 12 bases in between. CDR3 nucleotide sequence: TGTGCCAGCAGCTCCCTAACAGGGAACAATGAGCAGTTCTTC. This gives the protein CASSSLTGNNEQFF.

This clone has only a few counts. One end of the junction fails to match germline, which may point to a read error. This chain links TRBV2 with TRBJ1-4; D is possibly TRBD1 (6 bases). CDR1 and CDR2 (germline): SNHLY, FYNNEI. This CDR3 has 12 residues. The DNA for the CDR3 is TGTGCCAGCAGCGGGGACCCGCCGGGACAAGATTTT. Amino acids: CASSGDPPGQDF.

This clone appeared a single time. The chain couples TRBV7-6 to TRBJ2-1; 8 bases map to TRBD2. With 1 base clipped from V and 4 bases from J, the junction kept 9 bases outside the gene matches. The CDR3 covers 17 residues. CDR1 and CDR2 from the germline V gene are SGHVS and FNYEAQ. CDR3 sequence: CASSLGESGSKYNEQFF. CDR3 in DNA: TGTGCCAGCAGCTTAGGTGAAAGCGGGAGTAAATACAATGAGCAGTTCTTC.